The source of this T cell receptor (beta chain) is a study of CD8 T cells in Susac syndrome. V lost 7 bases and J lost 3, with 13 bases in between. The CDR3 consists of 14 residues. Germline CDR1 and CDR2: SGHVS and FNYEAQ. Random hexamers were used to reverse transcribe an amount of roughly 0.45 to 1 ug RNA. TCRdb ran MiXCR on the immunoSEQ multiplex PCR reads and lists one entry per CDR3 protein. The repertoire holds over 300,000 distinct CDR3 sequences, with 92% as singletons. FACS was used to enrich TEMRA cells, whereas the CD8+ and CD4+ T cells were obtained by negative isolation. This receptor was identified in a human donor with multiple sclerosis. The sample was CD4+ T cells from PBMCs. The rearrangement joins TRBV7-6 to TRBJ2-1; D is unresolved. CDR3 amino acids: CASNGGQRYNEQFF. The CDR3 DNA reads TGTGCCAGCAACGGCGGCCAACGCTACAATGAGCAGTTCTTC.